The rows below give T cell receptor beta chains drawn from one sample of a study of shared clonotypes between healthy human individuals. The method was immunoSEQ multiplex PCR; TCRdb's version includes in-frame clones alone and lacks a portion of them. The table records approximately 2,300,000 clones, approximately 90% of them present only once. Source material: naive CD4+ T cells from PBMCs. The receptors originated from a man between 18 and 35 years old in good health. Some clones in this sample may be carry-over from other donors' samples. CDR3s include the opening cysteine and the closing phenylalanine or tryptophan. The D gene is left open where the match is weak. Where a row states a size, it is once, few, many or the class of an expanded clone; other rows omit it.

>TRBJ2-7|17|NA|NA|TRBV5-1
CASNKGGSGNTVYEQYF
TGCGCCAGCAACAAGGGGGGCAGCGGAAACACAGTCTACGAGCAGTACTTC
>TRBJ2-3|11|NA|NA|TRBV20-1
CSARLADTQYF
TGCAGTGCTAGATTGGCAGATACGCAGTATTTT
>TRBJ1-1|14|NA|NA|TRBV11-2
CASSVEGMNTEAFF
TGTGCCAGCAGCGTCGAGGGGATGAACACTGAAGCTTTCTTT
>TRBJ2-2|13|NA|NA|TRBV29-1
CSVEMMETGELFF
TGCAGCGTTGAAATGATGGAGACCGGGGAGCTGTTTTTT
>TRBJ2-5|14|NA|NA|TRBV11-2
CASNPWEERETQYF
TGTGCCAGCAACCCATGGGAGGAGAGGGAGACCCAGTACTTC
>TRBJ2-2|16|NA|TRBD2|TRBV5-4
CASSLAASGRTGELFF
TGTGCCAGCAGCTTGGCGGCTAGCGGGAGAACCGGGGAGCTGTTTTTT
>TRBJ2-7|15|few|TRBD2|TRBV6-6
CASRPPLALAYEQYF
TGTGCCAGCAGGCCCCCACTAGCGCTAGCCTACGAGCAGTACTTC
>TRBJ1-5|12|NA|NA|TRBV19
CASSIRGQPQHF
TGTGCCAGTAGTATAAGGGGTCAGCCCCAGCATTTT
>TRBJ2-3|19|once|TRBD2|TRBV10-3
CAISAKTSGSVTSTDTQYF
TGTGCCATCAGCGCGAAGACTAGCGGGAGCGTCACTAGCACAGATACGCAGTATTTT
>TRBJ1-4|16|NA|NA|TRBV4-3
CASSLEGGTQGEKLFF
TGCGCCAGCAGCCTCGAGGGGGGGACACAGGGTGAAAAACTGTTTTTT
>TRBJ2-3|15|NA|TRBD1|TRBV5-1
CASSFGQAYTDTQYF
TGCGCCAGCAGCTTTGGACAGGCTTACACAGATACGCAGTATTTT
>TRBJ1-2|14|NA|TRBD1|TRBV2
CASSGLGQYYGYTF
TGTGCCAGCAGTGGATTGGGACAGTACTATGGCTACACCTTC
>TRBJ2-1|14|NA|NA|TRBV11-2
CASSFTRGINEQFF
TGTGCCAGCAGCTTTACTCGCGGGATCAATGAGCAGTTCTTC
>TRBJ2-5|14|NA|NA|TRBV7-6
CASSLAYRQETQYF
TGTGCCAGCAGCTTAGCGTACAGGCAAGAGACCCAGTACTTC
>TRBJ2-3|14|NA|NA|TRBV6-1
CASVGGIGTDTQYF
TGTGCCAGCGTTGGGGGTATCGGGACAGATACGCAGTATTTT
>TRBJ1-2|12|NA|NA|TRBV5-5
CASSLGVYGYTF
TGTGCCAGCAGCTTGGGGGTCTATGGCTACACCTTC
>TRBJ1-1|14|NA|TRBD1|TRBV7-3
CASSLSPHRGEAFF
TGTGCCAGCAGCTTAAGTCCTCACAGGGGAGAAGCTTTCTTT
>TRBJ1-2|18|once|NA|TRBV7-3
CASSLMPWTEDSSYGYTF
TGTGCCAGCAGCTTAATGCCTTGGACAGAGGATTCCAGTTATGGCTACACCTTC
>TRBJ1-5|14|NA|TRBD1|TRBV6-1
CASQGQAGPGPQHF
TGTGCCAGCCAAGGACAGGCGGGCCCGGGGCCCCAGCATTTT
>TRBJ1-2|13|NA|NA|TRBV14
CASSQVQFYGYTF
TGTGCCAGCAGCCAAGTTCAGTTCTATGGCTACACCTTC
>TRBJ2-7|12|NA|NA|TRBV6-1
CASSEEGQQQYF
TGTGCCAGCAGTGAAGAAGGCCAGCAGCAGTACTTC
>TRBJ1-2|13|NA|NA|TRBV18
CASSPPSLGGYTF
TGTGCCAGCTCACCACCATCCCTGGGAGGCTACACCTTC
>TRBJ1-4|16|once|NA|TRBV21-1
CASSGRLRCMEEKLFF
TGTGCCAGCAGCGGGCGCCTTCGCTGTATGGAAGAAAAACTGTTTTTT
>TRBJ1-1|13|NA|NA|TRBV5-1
CASSLMGAEEAFF
TGCGCCAGCAGCCTCATGGGGGCGGAGGAGGCTTTCTTT
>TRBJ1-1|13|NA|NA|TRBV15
CATSRGGDTEAFF
TGTGCCACCAGCAGAGGTGGCGACACTGAAGCTTTCTTT
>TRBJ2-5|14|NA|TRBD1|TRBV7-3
CASSLAGGAETQYF
TGTGCCAGCAGCTTGGCAGGGGGCGCGGAGACCCAGTACTTC
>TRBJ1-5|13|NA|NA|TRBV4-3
CASSRFAGSSQHF
TGCGCCAGCAGCCGGTTCGCCGGCAGTTCCCAGCATTTT
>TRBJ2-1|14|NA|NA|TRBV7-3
CASSPTSFLGEQFF
TGTGCCAGCAGCCCGACTAGTTTCCTTGGTGAGCAGTTCTTC
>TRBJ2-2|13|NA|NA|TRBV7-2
CASSLVQKGELFF
TGTGCCAGCAGCTTAGTACAGAAAGGGGAGCTGTTTTTT
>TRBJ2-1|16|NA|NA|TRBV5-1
CASSIKPQGQTNEQFF
TGCGCCAGCAGCATCAAACCCCAGGGCCAAACAAATGAGCAGTTCTTC
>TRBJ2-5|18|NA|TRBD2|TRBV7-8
CASSLENPGLAARETQYF
TGTGCCAGCAGCTTAGAGAATCCGGGACTAGCGGCAAGAGAGACCCAGTACTTC